Here is one T cell receptor beta chain with its context. The target antigen is unknown. The length of the CDR3 is 15 residues. Trimming took 3 bases from V and 0 from J, leaving 12 bases between them. From germline, CDR1 is SGHKS and CDR2 YYEKEE (reference sequence). The sample comes from a study of identical twins. Study outcomes and limitations: Among beta out-of-frame sequences, excess sharing between twins appeared weaker. Recombination models fit unrelated individuals' TCR alpha sharing but underestimated twins'.

TCRdb passed the 5' RACE reads through MiXCR, listing each CDR3 protein once. Among 1.5 million to 2 million distinct CDR3 sequences listed, about 30% were seen once. Sequenced: cord blood. This TCR came from a newborn girl in good health. This rearrangement joins TRBV5-5 to TRBJ1-1; D gene ambiguous. In DNA, the CDR3 is TGTGCCAGCAGCTATCGTGCAGTGATGAACACTGAAGCTTTCTTT. Translation gives CASSYRAVMNTEAFF.